The sequence of this T cell receptor beta chain was determined in a study of blood T cell repertoires in COVID-19. Study information: The cDNA or gDNA used as material had been derived from T cells, B-cell-depleted T cells, or PBMCs.

Germline V gene data show CDR1 as LNHDA and CDR2 as SQIVND (reference sequence). The CDR3 spans 14 residues. V dropped 2 bases and J dropped 0 bases, with 8 bases sitting between them. In the authors' methods: Amplifying reference gene primers gave estimates of nucleated cell counts. Clones were read by immunoSEQ multiplex PCR, and TCRdb kept only the in-frame ones, dropping some. The DNA was the basis for D and trimming; V, J and clone size are from that table. The table includes under 350,000 clones, 85% to 90% detected once. This receptor was taken from a man in his 70s with acute or convalescent COVID-19. This sequence joins TRBV19 and TRBJ2-7; no definite D call. Sequencing was performed on peripheral blood. DNA for the CDR3: TGTGCCAGTAGTATATCACAGAACTCCTACGAGCAGTACTTC. Translated, it gives CASSISQNSYEQYF.